This T cell receptor beta chain was sequenced for a study of naive and memory T cell subsets. Study-level results: Naive repertoires, especially CD8, held a few larger clonotypes, possibly memory cells re-expressing CD45RA. In naive cells, over 95% of TCR sequences were seen only once. Activation and differentiation may alter RNA-based TCR counts.

This clonotype was found many times. Its specificity is unknown. CD4+ T cell IFNgamma after overnight CMV lysate exposure gave donor CMV status. Both TRBC1 and TRBC2 were covered by a beta constant-region primer of two equimolar oligonucleotides. Nested alpha and beta constant-region primers with the SP2 primer drove four PCR rounds on ligated cDNA. The cDNA 3' end received a ligated single-stranded oligonucleotide carrying the SP2 primer and a 12-nucleotide UMI. TCRdb itself ran the UMI-ligation and nested PCR reads through MiXCR, one entry per CDR3 protein. The data show about 99,000 distinct CDR3 sequences, with around 15% seen just once and 2.8% held by the top ten. The CDR3 is made up of 14 amino acids. Germline V CDR1 and CDR2: SQVTM, ANQGSEA. Trimming took 3 bases from V and 6 from J, leaving 14 bases between them.

This chain joins TRBV29-1 and TRBJ1-4; D perhaps matches TRBD1 (5 bases). Sequenced input: naive CD8+ T cells from blood. The receptor's source is a human donor in good health. CDR3 DNA sequence: TGCAGCGTTGATCTGGGGGGGACCGATGAAAAACTGTTTTTT. Translating it yields CSVDLGGTDEKLFF.